This T cell receptor (beta chain) was obtained from a study of blood T cells in healthy people across ages. The authors ran a second PCR of about 6 to 11 cycles using a sample-barcoded 5' primer and a J-beta primer mix. Each CDR3 protein gets one entry after TCRdb re-called the 5' RACE reads with MiXCR. The sample contains around 1,700,000 distinct CDR3 sequences, about 28% of which appear only once. The CDR3 contains 14 residues. Germline trimming cut 5 bases from V and 0 bases from J; bases unmatched to any gene: 3. Per germline, CDR1 SQVTM and CDR2 ANQGSEA. Sample: blood. The receptor was derived from a woman aged 30 to 39 in good health. The V and J genes are TRBV29-1 and TRBJ2-1; 8 positions match TRBD2. The CDR3 spells CSVTSGSSYNEQFF. The DNA for the CDR3 is TGCAGCGTTACTAGCGGAAGCTCCTACAATGAGCAGTTCTTC.